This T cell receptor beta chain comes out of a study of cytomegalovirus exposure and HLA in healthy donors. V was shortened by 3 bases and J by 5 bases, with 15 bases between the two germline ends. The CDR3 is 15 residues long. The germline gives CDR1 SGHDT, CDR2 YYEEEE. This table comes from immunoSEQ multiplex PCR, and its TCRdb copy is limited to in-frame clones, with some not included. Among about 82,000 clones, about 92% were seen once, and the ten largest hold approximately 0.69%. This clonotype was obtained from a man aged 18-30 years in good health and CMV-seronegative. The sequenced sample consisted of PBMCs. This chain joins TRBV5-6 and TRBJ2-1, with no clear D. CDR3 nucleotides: TGTGCCAGCAGCTCCCCCGTACAGATGAACAATGAGCAGTTCTTC. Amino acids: CASSSPVQMNNEQFF.